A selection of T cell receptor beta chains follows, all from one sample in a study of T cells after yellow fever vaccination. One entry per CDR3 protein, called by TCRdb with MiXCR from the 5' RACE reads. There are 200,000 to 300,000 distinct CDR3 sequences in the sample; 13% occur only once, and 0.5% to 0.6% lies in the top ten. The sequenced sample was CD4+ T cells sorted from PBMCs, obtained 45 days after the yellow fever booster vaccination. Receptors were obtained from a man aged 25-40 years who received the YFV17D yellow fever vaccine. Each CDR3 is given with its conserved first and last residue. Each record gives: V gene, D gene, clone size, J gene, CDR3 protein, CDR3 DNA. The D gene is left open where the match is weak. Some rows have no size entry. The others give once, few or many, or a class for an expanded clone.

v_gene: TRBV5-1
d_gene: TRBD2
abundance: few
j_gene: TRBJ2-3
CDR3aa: CASSFSGGGLSGLDTQYF
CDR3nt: TGCGCCAGCAGCTTCTCAGGTGGAGGGCTTAGCGGGTTGGATACGCAGTATTTT

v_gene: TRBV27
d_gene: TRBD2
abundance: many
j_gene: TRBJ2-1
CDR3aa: CASRQGLAGGYEQFF
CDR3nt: TGTGCCAGCAGGCAGGGACTAGCGGGAGGGTATGAGCAGTTCTTC

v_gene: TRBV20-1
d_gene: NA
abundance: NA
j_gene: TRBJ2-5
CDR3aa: CSAVGRSVQETQYF
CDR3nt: TGCAGTGCCGTGGGAAGGTCAGTCCAAGAGACCCAGTACTTC

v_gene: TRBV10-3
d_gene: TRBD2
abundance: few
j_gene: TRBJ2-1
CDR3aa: CAISERGGYNEQFF
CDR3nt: TGTGCCATCAGTGAGCGGGGAGGGTACAATGAGCAGTTCTTC

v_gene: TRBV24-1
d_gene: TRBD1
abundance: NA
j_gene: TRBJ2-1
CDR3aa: CATSDRQGSLFF
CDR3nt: TGTGCCACCAGTGACCGACAGGGTTCTTTGTTCTTC

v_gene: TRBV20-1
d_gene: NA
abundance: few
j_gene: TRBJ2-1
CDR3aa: CSARDPTGPYATYNEQFF
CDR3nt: TGCAGTGCTAGAGATCCGACAGGCCCGTATGCAACTTACAATGAGCAGTTCTTC

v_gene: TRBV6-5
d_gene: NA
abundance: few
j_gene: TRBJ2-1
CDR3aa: CASSYSRVYNEQFF
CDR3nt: TGTGCCAGCAGTTACTCGAGGGTATACAATGAGCAGTTCTTC

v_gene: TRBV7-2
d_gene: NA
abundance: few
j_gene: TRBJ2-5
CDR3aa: CASSVQESQYF
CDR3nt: TGTGCCAGCAGCGTCCAAGAGTCCCAGTACTTC

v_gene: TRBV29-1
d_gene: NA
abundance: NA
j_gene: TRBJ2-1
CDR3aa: CSVVRRSEQFF
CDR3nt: TGCAGCGTTGTCCGGAGGTCTGAGCAGTTCTTC

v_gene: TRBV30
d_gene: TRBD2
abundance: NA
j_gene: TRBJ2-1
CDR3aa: CAWRTSGTPRFF
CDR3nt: TGTGCCTGGAGGACTAGCGGGACCCCCAGGTTCTTC

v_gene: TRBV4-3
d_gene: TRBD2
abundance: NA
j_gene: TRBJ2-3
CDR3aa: CATVRTSGRRGDTQYF
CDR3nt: TGCGCCACCGTCAGGACTAGCGGGAGAAGGGGAGATACGCAGTATTTT

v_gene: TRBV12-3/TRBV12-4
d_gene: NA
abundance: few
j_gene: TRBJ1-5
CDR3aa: CASSLNAGQPQHF
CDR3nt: TGTGCCAGCAGTTTGAACGCCGGGCAGCCCCAGCATTTT

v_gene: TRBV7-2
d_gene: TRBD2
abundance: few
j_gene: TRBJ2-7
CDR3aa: CASSYALAGGREQYF
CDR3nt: TGTGCCAGCAGCTACGCCCTAGCGGGAGGACGCGAGCAGTACTTC

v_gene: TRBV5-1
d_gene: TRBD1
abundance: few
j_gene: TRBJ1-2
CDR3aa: CASSLPGTGGKFHYGYTF
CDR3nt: TGCGCCAGCAGCTTGCCCGGGACAGGGGGCAAATTCCACTATGGCTACACCTTC

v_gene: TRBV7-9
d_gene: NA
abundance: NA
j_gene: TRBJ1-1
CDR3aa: CASSLGQGFSEAFF
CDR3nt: TGTGCCAGCAGCCTCGGGCAGGGCTTCTCTGAAGCTTTCTTT

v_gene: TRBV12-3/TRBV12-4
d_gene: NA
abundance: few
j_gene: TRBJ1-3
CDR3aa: CASVSGNTMYF
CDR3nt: TGTGCCAGCGTCTCTGGAAACACCATGTATTTT

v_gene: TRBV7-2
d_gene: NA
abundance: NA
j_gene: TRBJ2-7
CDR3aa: CASSFVRGEYEQYF
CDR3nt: TGTGCCAGCAGCTTCGTCAGGGGGGAATACGAGCAGTACTTC

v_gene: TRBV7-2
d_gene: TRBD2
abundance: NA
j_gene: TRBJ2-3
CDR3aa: CASSLGPRGSTDTQYF
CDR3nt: TGTGCCAGCAGCTTAGGACCGCGGGGGAGCACAGATACGCAGTATTTT

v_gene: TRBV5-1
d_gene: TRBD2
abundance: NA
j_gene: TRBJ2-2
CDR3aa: CASSLDLAGSTGELFF
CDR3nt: TGCGCCAGCAGCTTGGATCTAGCGGGAAGCACCGGGGAGCTGTTTTTT

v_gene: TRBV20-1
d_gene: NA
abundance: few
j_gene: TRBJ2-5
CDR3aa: CSASLAETQYF
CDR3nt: TGCAGTGCTAGCCTAGCAGAGACCCAGTACTTC

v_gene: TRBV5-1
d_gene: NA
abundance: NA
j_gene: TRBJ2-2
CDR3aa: CASSWEEQGNTGELFF
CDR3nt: TGCGCCAGCAGCTGGGAGGAGCAAGGAAACACCGGGGAGCTGTTTTTT

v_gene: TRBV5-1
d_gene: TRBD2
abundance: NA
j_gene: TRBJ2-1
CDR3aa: CASSLDLAGGISYNEQFF
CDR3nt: TGCGCCAGCAGCTTGGATCTAGCGGGAGGGATTTCCTACAATGAGCAGTTCTTC

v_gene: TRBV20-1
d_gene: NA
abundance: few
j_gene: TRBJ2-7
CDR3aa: CSARSGQSSYEQYF
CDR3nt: TGCAGTGCCAGAAGCGGGCAAAGCTCCTACGAGCAGTACTTC

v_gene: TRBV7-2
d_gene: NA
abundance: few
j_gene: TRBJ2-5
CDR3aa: CASSQNQGLGETQYF
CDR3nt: TGTGCCAGCAGCCAGAACCAGGGCCTTGGGGAGACCCAGTACTTC

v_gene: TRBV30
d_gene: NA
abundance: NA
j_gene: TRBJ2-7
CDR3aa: CAWKGSGPEQYF
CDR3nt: TGTGCCTGGAAGGGATCTGGTCCCGAGCAGTACTTC

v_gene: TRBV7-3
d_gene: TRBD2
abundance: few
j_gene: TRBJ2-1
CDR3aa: CASSSLPGLGSNEQFF
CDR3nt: TGTGCCAGCAGTTCCCTCCCGGGACTAGGGTCCAATGAGCAGTTCTTC

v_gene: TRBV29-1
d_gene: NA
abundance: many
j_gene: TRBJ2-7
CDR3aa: CSVSISQGYEQYF
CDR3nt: TGCAGCGTTTCAATATCCCAGGGCTACGAGCAGTACTTC

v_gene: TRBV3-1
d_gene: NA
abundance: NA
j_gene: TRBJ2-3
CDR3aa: CASSQDKVVRSTDTQYF
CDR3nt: TGTGCCAGCAGCCAGGACAAGGTGGTGCGGAGCACAGATACGCAGTATTTT

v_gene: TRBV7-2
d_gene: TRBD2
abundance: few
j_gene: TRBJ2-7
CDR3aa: CASTTGLAGLYEQYF
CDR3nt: TGTGCCAGCACCACCGGACTAGCGGGATTATACGAGCAGTACTTC

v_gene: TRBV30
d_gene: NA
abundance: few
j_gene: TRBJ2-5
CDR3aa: CAWSKGLHQETQYF
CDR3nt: TGTGCCTGGAGTAAGGGACTTCACCAAGAGACCCAGTACTTC

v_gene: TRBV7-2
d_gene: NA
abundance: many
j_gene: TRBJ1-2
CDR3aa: CASTESGGYGYTF
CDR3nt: TGTGCCAGCACCGAATCGGGAGGCTATGGCTACACCTTC

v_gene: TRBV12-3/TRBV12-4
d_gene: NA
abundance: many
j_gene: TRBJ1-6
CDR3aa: CASSLRGSNSPLHF
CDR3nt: TGTGCCAGCAGTCTCAGGGGTTCAAATTCACCCCTCCACTTT

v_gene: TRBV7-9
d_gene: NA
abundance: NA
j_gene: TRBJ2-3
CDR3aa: CASSLWAGVGDTQYF
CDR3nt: TGTGCCAGCAGCCTATGGGCAGGAGTAGGAGATACGCAGTATTTT

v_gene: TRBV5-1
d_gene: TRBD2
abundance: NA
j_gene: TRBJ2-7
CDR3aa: CASSSGLAGGQDEQYF
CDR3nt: TGCGCCAGCAGCTCGGGACTAGCGGGAGGGCAAGACGAGCAGTACTTC

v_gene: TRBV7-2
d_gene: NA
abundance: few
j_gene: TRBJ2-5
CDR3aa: CASSLVATRQETQYF
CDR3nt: TGTGCCAGCAGCTTAGTGGCGACCCGTCAAGAGACCCAGTACTTC

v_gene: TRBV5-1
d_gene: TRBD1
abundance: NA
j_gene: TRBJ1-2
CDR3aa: CASSPNGDRDGYTF
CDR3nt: TGCGCCAGCAGCCCAAACGGGGACAGGGATGGCTACACCTTC

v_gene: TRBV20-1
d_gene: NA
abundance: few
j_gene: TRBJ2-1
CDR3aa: CSAGLAPIEQFF
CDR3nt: TGCAGTGCTGGGCTAGCACCCATTGAGCAGTTCTTC

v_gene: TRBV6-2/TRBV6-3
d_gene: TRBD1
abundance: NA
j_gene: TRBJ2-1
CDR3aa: CASSYRQGSVYNEQFF
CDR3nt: TGTGCCAGCAGTTACCGACAGGGCAGCGTCTACAATGAGCAGTTCTTC

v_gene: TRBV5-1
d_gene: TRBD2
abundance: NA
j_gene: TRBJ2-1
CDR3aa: CASSSSPSGRPYNEQFF
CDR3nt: TGCGCCAGCAGCTCAAGCCCTAGCGGGAGACCCTACAATGAGCAGTTCTTC

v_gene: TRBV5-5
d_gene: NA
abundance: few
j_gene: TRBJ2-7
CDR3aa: CASSAGDVNYEQYF
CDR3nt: TGTGCCAGCAGCGCCGGGGACGTCAACTACGAGCAGTACTTC

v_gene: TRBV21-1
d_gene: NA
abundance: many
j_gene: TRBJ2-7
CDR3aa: CASSKDYREGTYEQYF
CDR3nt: TGTGCCAGCAGCAAAGACTACAGGGAGGGGACCTACGAGCAGTACTTC

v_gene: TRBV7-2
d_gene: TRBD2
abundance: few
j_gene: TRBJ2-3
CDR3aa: CASSPLAGGAIDTQYF
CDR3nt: TGTGCCAGCAGCCCCCTAGCGGGGGGGGCGATAGATACGCAGTATTTT

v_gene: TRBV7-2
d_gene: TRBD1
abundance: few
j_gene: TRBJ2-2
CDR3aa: CASSFRGRNTGELFF
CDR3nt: TGTGCCAGCAGCTTCAGGGGGCGAAACACCGGGGAGCTGTTTTTT

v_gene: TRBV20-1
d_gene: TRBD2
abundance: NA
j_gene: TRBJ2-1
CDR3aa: CSASGRVNEQFF
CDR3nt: TGCAGTGCTAGCGGGAGGGTAAATGAGCAGTTCTTC

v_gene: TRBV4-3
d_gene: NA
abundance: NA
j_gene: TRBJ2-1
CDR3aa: CASSRGTDSPVEQFF
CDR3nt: TGCGCCAGCAGCCGCGGGACAGACTCTCCGGTTGAGCAGTTCTTC

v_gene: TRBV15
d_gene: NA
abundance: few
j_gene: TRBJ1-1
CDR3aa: CATSRDARAREAFF
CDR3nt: TGTGCCACCAGCAGAGATGCTCGGGCCAGGGAAGCTTTCTTT

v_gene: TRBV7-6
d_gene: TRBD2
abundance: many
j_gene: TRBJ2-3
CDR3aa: CASSLRTSGRTSTDTQYF
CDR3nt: TGTGCCAGCAGCTTACGGACTAGCGGGAGAACAAGCACAGATACGCAGTATTTT

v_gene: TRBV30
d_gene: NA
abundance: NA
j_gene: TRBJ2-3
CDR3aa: CAWSTGSGTDTQYF
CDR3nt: TGTGCCTGGAGTACCGGGAGTGGCACAGATACGCAGTATTTT

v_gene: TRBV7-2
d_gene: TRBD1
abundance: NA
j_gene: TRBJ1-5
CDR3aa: CASSLVGQGPWAQHF
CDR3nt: TGTGCCAGCAGCTTAGTAGGACAGGGCCCCTGGGCCCAGCATTTT

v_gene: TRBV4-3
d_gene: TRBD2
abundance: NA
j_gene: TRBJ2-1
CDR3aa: CASSQGPLRGRAREQFF
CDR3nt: TGCGCCAGCAGCCAAGGACCTTTGCGCGGGAGGGCCCGTGAGCAGTTCTTC